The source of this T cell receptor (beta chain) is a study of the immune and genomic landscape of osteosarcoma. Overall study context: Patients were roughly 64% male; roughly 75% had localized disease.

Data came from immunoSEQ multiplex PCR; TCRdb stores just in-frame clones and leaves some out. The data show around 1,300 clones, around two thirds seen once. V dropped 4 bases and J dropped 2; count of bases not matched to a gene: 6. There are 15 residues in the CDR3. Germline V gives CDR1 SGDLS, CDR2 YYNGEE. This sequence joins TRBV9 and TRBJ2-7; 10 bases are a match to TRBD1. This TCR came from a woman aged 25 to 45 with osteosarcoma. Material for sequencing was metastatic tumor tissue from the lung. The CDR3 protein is CASSPDGTGAYEQYF. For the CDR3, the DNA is TGTGCCAGCAGCCCAGACGGGACAGGGGCCTACGAGCAGTACTTC.